This T cell receptor beta chain was documented in a study of T cells in Graves' hyperthyroidism and ophthalmopathy. Amplified regions were TCR beta CDR3 sequences from RNA transcripts. In the first-round RT-PCR of the TCR CDR3, the HTBI primer set was used. From the multiplex PCR reads, TCRdb called clonotypes with MiXCR, one entry per CDR3 protein. The sample shows 500,000 to 700,000 distinct CDR3 sequences, 16% of them seen only once. This clonotype was seen a handful of times. Its specificity is not known. Study results and limitations: Ophthalmopathy was model-predicted a median about 6 months pre-onset.

The sequenced material came from blood. This receptor was obtained from a woman younger than 35 with Graves' hyperthyroidism.

The CDR3 nucleotides are TGTGCCAGCAGTTTACAGGGGATCCTAGCCAAAAACATTCAGTACTTC. It specifies CASSLQGILAKNIQYF. The chain is built from TRBV12-3 or TRBV12-4 and TRBJ2-4; possible D gene TRBD1, 6 bases. The CDR3 covers 16 residues. The V end was cut by 2 bases, the J end by 0 bases, with 11 bases between.